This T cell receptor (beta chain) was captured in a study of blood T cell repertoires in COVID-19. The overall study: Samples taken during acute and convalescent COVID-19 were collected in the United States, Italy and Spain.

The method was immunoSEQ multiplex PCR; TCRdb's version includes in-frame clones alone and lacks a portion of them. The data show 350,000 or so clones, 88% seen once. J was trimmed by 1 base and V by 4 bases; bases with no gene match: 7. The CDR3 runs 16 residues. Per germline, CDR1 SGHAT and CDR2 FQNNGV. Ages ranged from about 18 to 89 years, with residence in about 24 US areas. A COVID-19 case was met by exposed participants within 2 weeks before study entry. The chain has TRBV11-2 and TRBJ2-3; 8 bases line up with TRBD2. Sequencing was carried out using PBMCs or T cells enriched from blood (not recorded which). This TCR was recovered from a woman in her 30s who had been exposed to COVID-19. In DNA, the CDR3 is TGTGCCAGCAGCTCCCTACCACTAGCGGGCACAGATACGCAGTATTTT. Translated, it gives CASSSLPLAGTDTQYF.